The rows below give T cell receptor beta chains drawn from one sample of a study of shared clonotypes between healthy human individuals. Sequencing was performed with immunoSEQ multiplex PCR; in TCRdb, only in-frame clones are kept and a portion is missing. The sample lists some 2,000,000 clones, about 95% occurring once. Sample: naive CD8+ T cells sorted from blood. Source of these receptors: a man aged 18 to 35 in good health. Each CDR3 is given with its conserved first and last residue. A D gene is named only where the DNA matches it firmly. Size is stated for part of the rows, as once, few or many counts, or as a class when the clone is expanded.

D gene,V gene,J gene,clone size,CDR3 DNA,CDR3 protein
TRBD2,TRBV18,TRBJ2-3,.,TGTGCCAGCTCACCACCGGCACTAGCGTCTAGCACAGATACGCAGTATTTT,CASSPPALASSTDTQYF
TRBD1,TRBV5-1,TRBJ1-2,once,TGCGCCAGCAGCTTGAGGACAGGACTTAACTATGGCTACACCTTC,CASSLRTGLNYGYTF
.,TRBV6-6,TRBJ1-1,.,TGTGCCAGCGAGGAGAACACTGAAGCTTTCTTT,CASEENTEAFF
.,TRBV7-9,TRBJ1-1,.,TGTGCCAGCAGATTTCAGAACACTGAAGCTTTCTTT,CASRFQNTEAFF
TRBD1,TRBV9,TRBJ2-7,once,TGTGCCAGCAGCGTATCCGGGACAGGGCTCTACGAGCAGTACTTC,CASSVSGTGLYEQYF
.,TRBV4-1,TRBJ2-5,once,TGCGCCAGCAGCACCTCCGAGGGGGGCGAGGGAGAGACCCAGTACTTC,CASSTSEGGEGETQYF
.,TRBV19,TRBJ1-5,.,TGTGCCAGTAGTATAATCGATAGCAATCAGCCCCAGCATTTT,CASSIIDSNQPQHF
TRBD2,TRBV5-1,TRBJ2-7,few,TGCGCCAGCAGCTTGGCACCTAGCGGACTTAGAGACTACGAGCAGTACTTC,CASSLAPSGLRDYEQYF
.,TRBV4-3,TRBJ2-7,.,TGCGCCAGCAGCCAAGTGCAGGGACGATCCTACGAGCAGTACTTC,CASSQVQGRSYEQYF
TRBD2,TRBV7-2,TRBJ2-7,.,TGTGCCAGCAGCTTAGACCCCGGGACTAGCGGCTACGAGCAGTACTTC,CASSLDPGTSGYEQYF
.,TRBV9,TRBJ1-5,.,TGTGCCAGCAGCGTAGGTCCTGGGAACAATCAGCCCCAGCATTTT,CASSVGPGNNQPQHF
.,TRBV27,TRBJ2-1,.,TGTGCCAGCAGTTTACTTAATAGGTTCAATGAGCAGTTCTTC,CASSLLNRFNEQFF
TRBD2,TRBV4-3,TRBJ2-1,.,TGCGCCAGCAGCCAGCGGGAGGTGGGCGATGAGCAGTTCTTC,CASSQREVGDEQFF
.,TRBV18,TRBJ1-4,.,TGTGCCAGCTCACCACTCTCGAGGGGGGACGGTTATGAAAAACTGTTTTTT,CASSPLSRGDGYEKLFF
.,TRBV6-5,TRBJ2-5,.,TGTGCCAGCAGTTTGGCAGGGGCAGAGACCCAGTACTTC,CASSLAGAETQYF
TRBD2,TRBV27,TRBJ2-6,.,TGTGCCAGCAGTTCCCTAGCGGGAGCATTGGGGGCCAACGTCCTGACTTTC,CASSSLAGALGANVLTF
.,TRBV4-1,TRBJ2-7,.,TGCGCCAGCAGCCAAGCTCCTGCGGCAGCCAACTACGAGCAGTACTTC,CASSQAPAAANYEQYF
.,TRBV6-6,TRBJ2-1,.,TGTGCCAGCAGTTGGGACACAGGGAACAATGAGCAGTTCTTC,CASSWDTGNNEQFF
.,TRBV7-9,TRBJ2-1,.,TGTGCCAGCAGCTTCCCCGGTAACCCCTACAATGAGCAGTTCTTC,CASSFPGNPYNEQFF
.,TRBV27,TRBJ1-1,.,TGTGCCAGCAGTTTCTTGGGTCTGAACACTGAAGCTTTCTTT,CASSFLGLNTEAFF
.,TRBV11-2,TRBJ1-1,.,TGTGCCAGCAGCTTAGTTTCAGGGATGACTGAAGCTTTCTTT,CASSLVSGMTEAFF
.,TRBV9,TRBJ1-1,.,TGTGCCAGCAGCACCGGGGACCCGAACACTGAAGCTTTCTTT,CASSTGDPNTEAFF
TRBD1,TRBV5-6,TRBJ1-2,few,TGTGCCAGCAGCTGGATGACGGGACAGGACAACTATGGCTACACCTTC,CASSWMTGQDNYGYTF
TRBD1,TRBV7-2,TRBJ2-7,.,TGTGCCAGCAGCGCCCCCGGTCAGGGGGCTTACGAGCAGTACTTC,CASSAPGQGAYEQYF
.,TRBV30,TRBJ2-5,few,TGTGCCTGGAGTAGGTTATCGGGCCAAGAGACCCAGTACTTC,CAWSRLSGQETQYF
.,TRBV27,TRBJ2-2,.,TGTGCCAGCAGTTTAGCCCCGAACACCGGGGAGCTGTTTTTT,CASSLAPNTGELFF
.,TRBV30,TRBJ2-7,.,TGTGCCTGGAGTCTGAGGGGGTACGAGCAGTACTTC,CAWSLRGYEQYF
.,TRBV27,TRBJ2-2,.,TGTGCCAGCAGTTTCGGTGGTTTGAACACCGGGGAGCTGTTTTTT,CASSFGGLNTGELFF
.,TRBV4-1,TRBJ1-1,.,TGCGCCAGCAGCCAAGCCAGTCGGGGGACTAGGGAAGCTTTCTTT,CASSQASRGTREAFF
.,TRBV5-4,TRBJ1-3,once,TGTGCCAGCAGCTTGTACGGGGGTCTGGGAGGAAACACCATATATTTT,CASSLYGGLGGNTIYF
.,TRBV7-9,TRBJ1-2,.,TGTGCCAGCAGCTTATCCTCCGGCTATGGCTACACCTTC,CASSLSSGYGYTF
TRBD1,TRBV5-1,TRBJ1-1,once,TGCGCCAGCAGCTTGGCGGCAGGGGGAGTGGGGGACACTGAAGCTTTCTTT,CASSLAAGGVGDTEAFF
TRBD1,TRBV12-5,TRBJ1-1,.,TGTGCTAGTGGTTGGGGGACAGGGAACACTGAAGCTTTCTTT,CASGWGTGNTEAFF
.,TRBV28,TRBJ2-3,once,TGTGCCAGCAGTTTCGGAGGCACAGATACGCAGTATTTT,CASSFGGTDTQYF
.,TRBV6-1,TRBJ1-5,.,TGTGCCAGCAGTTCGACAGTCTTTCAGCCCCAGCATTTT,CASSSTVFQPQHF
.,TRBV25-1,TRBJ2-7,.,TGTGCCAGCAGTGAATATATCTGGGGCGCCGATGACGAGCAGTACTTC,CASSEYIWGADDEQYF
.,TRBV2,TRBJ2-1,.,TGTGCCAGCAGTGAAGGTGGGGGAGTTACCTACAATGAGCAGTTCTTC,CASSEGGGVTYNEQFF
.,TRBV6-5,TRBJ2-7,.,TGTGCCAGCAGTTACTCCACTAGGAGTGAGCAGTACTTC,CASSYSTRSEQYF
.,TRBV6-5,TRBJ2-3,.,TGTGCCAGCAGTTACCAGGAATGGGCAACAGATACGCAGTATTTT,CASSYQEWATDTQYF
.,TRBV4-1,TRBJ1-2,.,TGCGCCAGCAGCCTCACTGACAGCCCCAACTATGGCTACACCTTC,CASSLTDSPNYGYTF
.,TRBV7-3,TRBJ2-1,once,TGTGCCAGCAGCCCCGGGGGGCCATATGAGCAGTTCTTC,CASSPGGPYEQFF
.,TRBV13,TRBJ2-3,.,TGTGCCAGCAGCTTGATGGCCACAGATACGCAGTATTTT,CASSLMATDTQYF
TRBD1,TRBV4-1,TRBJ2-7,.,TGCGCCAGCAGCCAGCGACAGGGTGCGACCTACGAGCAGTACTTC,CASSQRQGATYEQYF
.,TRBV5-1,TRBJ1-3,.,TGCGCCAGCAGCTTGGTCGCGGGGGGCGCTGGAAACACCATATATTTT,CASSLVAGGAGNTIYF
.,TRBV28,TRBJ1-2,.,TGTGCCAGCAGTTTTAGAGTCGGATTTAACTATGGCTACACCTTC,CASSFRVGFNYGYTF
.,TRBV5-3,TRBJ1-1,.,TGTGCCAGAAGCCCCCAGGTTGCCAACACTGAAGCTTTCTTT,CARSPQVANTEAFF
.,TRBV5-5,TRBJ1-2,once,TGTGCCAGCAGCGGCGGGGGCCTCGGGGACTATGGCTACACCTTC,CASSGGGLGDYGYTF
.,TRBV7-2,TRBJ2-5,.,TGTGCCAGCAGCTTAGGAAGGGGCCGAGAGACCCAGTACTTC,CASSLGRGRETQYF
TRBD2,TRBV2,TRBJ2-3,.,TGTGCCAGCAGTCCGGGACTAGCCACAGATACGCAGTATTTT,CASSPGLATDTQYF